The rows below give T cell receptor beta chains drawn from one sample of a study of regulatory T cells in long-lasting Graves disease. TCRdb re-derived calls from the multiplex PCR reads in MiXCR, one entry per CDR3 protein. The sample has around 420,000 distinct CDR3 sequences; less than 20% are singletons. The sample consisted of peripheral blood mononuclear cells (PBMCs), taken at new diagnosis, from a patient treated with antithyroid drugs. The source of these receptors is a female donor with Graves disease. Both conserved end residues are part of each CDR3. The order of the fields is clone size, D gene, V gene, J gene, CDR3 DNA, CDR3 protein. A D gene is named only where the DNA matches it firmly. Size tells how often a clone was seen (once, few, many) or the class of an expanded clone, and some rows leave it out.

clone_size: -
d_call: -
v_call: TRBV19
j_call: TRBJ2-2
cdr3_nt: TGTGCCAGTAAAAAACACGAAAACACCGGGGAGCTGTTTTTT
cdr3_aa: CASKKHENTGELFF

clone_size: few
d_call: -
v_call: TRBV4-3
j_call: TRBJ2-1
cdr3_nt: TGCGCCAGCAGCCAAGGCTGGGGGGCCTCCTACAATGAGCAGTTCTTC
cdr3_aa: CASSQGWGASYNEQFF

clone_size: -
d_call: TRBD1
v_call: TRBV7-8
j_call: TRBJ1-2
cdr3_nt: TGTGCCAGCAGGGGCGCCGGGACAGGGGGACCAAACTATGGCTACACCTTC
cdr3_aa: CASRGAGTGGPNYGYTF

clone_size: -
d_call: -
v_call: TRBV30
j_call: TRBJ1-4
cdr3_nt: TGTGCCTGGAGAGGGCCCAAAATTGAAAAACTGTTTTTT
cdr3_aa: CAWRGPKIEKLFF

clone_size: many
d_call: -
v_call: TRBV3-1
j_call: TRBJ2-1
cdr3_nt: TGTGCCAGCAGCCTGGGGACTGGCAATGAGCAGTTCTTC
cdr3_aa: CASSLGTGNEQFF

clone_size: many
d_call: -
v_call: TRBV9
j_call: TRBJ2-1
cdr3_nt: TGTGCCAGCAGCAGGGCCCCCAGAGAATACAATGAGCAGTTCTTC
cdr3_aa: CASSRAPREYNEQFF

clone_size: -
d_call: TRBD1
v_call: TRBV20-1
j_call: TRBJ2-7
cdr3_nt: TGCAGTGCTAGAAAGGGGGGACAGGGGGTAAACGAGCAGTACTTC
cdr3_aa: CSARKGGQGVNEQYF

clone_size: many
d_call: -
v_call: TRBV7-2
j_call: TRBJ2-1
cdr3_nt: TGTGCCAGCAGCTTCATAGATGAGCAGTTCTTC
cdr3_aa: CASSFIDEQFF

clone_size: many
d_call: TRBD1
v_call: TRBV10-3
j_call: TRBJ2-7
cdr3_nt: TGTGCCATCAGTGACGCGGACAGGGGGCGTGCGACAGAACCCTACGAGCAGTACTTC
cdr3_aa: CAISDADRGRATEPYEQYF

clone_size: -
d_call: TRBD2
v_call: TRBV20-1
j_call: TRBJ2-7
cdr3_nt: TGCAGTGCTCCCCTAGCGGGAGTACTCTACGAGCAGTACTTC
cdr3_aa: CSAPLAGVLYEQYF

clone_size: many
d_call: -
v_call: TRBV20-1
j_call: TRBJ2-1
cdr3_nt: TGCAGTGCTGCGGGACTTCTCATCTCCTACAATGAGCAGTTCTTC
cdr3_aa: CSAAGLLISYNEQFF

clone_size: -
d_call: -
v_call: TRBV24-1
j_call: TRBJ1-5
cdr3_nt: TGTGCCACCAGCTCAGGGTTCGGGAAGCCCCAGCATTTT
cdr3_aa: CATSSGFGKPQHF

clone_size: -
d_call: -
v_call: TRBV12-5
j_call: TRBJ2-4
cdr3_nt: TGTGCTAGTGGTTTTGGGAACATTCAGTACTTC
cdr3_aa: CASGFGNIQYF

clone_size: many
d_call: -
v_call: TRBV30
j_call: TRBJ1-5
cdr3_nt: TGTGCCTGGAGTGCCCCCGGGACACTTAGCAATCAGCCCCAGCATTTT
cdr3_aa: CAWSAPGTLSNQPQHF

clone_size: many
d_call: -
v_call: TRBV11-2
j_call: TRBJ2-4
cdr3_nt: TGTGCCAGCAGCTTAAGTCTTCGCGACATTCAGTACTTC
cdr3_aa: CASSLSLRDIQYF

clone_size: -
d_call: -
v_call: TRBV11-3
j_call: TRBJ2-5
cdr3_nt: TGTGCCAGCAACGCGGGACAAGAGACCCAGTACTTC
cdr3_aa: CASNAGQETQYF

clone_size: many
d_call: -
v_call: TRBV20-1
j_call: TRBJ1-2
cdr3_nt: TGCAGTGCTAGAGATCTGGGAGTTTCCTATGGCTACACCTTC
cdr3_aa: CSARDLGVSYGYTF

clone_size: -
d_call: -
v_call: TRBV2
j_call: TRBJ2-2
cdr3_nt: TGTGCCATCAGTGGAAATTTACAGAACCGGAACACCGGGGAGCTGTTTTTT
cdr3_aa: CAISGNLQNRNTGELFF

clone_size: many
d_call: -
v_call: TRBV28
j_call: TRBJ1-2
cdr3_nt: TGTGCCAGCAGTGCTCATGGGTCACAGGGAGAATATGGCTACACCTTC
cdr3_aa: CASSAHGSQGEYGYTF

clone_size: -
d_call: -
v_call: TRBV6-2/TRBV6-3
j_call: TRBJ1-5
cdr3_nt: TGTGCCAGCAGTTCCCACTCGACGTGGTATAGCAATCAGCCCCAGCATTTT
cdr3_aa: CASSSHSTWYSNQPQHF

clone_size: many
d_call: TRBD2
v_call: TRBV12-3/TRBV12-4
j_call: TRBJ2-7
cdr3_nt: TGTGCCAGCACCACGAGCGGGGGTCCCTCCTACGAGCAGTACTTC
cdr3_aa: CASTTSGGPSYEQYF

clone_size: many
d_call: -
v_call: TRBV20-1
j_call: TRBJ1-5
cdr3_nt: TGCAGTGCTAGGTCGGGGGGCGGCAATCAGCCCCAGCATTTT
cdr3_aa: CSARSGGGNQPQHF

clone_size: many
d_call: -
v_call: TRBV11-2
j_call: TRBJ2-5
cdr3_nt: TGTGCCAGCAGCTTAGGGGGGGCTAGAGAGACCCAGTACTTC
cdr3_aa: CASSLGGARETQYF

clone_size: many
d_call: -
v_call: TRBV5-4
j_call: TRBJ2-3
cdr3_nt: TGTGCCAGCAGCGTCGCTTGGGGGAGCACAGATACGCAGTATTTT
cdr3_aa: CASSVAWGSTDTQYF

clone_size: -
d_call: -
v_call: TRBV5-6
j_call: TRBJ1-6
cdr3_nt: TGTGCCAGCAGCTTGGGCCGGGCCTGGGGGCCTAATTCACCCCTCCACTTT
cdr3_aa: CASSLGRAWGPNSPLHF

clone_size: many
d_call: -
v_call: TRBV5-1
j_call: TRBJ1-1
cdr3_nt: TGCGCCAGCAGCTCAAAGGACAGAAACACTGAAGCTTTCTTT
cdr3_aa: CASSSKDRNTEAFF

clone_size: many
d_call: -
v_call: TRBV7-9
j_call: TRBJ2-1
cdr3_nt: TGTGCCAGCAGCTTCCTAGGGTCATTGGAGCAGTTCTTC
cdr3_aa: CASSFLGSLEQFF

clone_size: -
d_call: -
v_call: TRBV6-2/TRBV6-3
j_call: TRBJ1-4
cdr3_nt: TGTGCCACCGGGGGGGGTCGGGCAACTAATGAAAAACTGTTTTTT
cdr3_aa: CATGGGRATNEKLFF

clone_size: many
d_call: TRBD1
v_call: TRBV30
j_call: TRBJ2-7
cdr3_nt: TGTGCCTGGAGTGTTGGTGCAGGGGGAGTCTACGAGCAGTACTTC
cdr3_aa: CAWSVGAGGVYEQYF

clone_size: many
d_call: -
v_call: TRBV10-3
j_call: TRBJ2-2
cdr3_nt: TGTGCCATCAGTGAAAGGTTTCGAAGCACCGGGGAGCTGTTTTTT
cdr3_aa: CAISERFRSTGELFF

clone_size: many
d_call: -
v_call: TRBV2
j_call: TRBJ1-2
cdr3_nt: TGTGCCAGCATAGAATCTTATGGCTACACCTTC
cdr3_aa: CASIESYGYTF

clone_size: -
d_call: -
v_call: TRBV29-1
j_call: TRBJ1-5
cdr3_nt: TGCAGCGTTGAAGTAGGCGGGAATCAGCCCCAGCATTTT
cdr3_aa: CSVEVGGNQPQHF

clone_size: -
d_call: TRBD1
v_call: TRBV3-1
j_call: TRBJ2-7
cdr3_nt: TGTGCCAGCAGCCCCCGGGACAGCCCGTCCTACGAGCAGTACTTC
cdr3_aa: CASSPRDSPSYEQYF

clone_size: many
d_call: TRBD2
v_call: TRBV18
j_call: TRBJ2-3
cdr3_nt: TGTGCCAGCTCACCGAGGGACTACACAGATACGCAGTATTTT
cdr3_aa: CASSPRDYTDTQYF

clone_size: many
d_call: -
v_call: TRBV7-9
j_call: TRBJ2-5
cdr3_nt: TGTGCCAGCAGCCGCCTAGCGGGCAGGGGGCAAGAGACCCAGTACTTC
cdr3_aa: CASSRLAGRGQETQYF

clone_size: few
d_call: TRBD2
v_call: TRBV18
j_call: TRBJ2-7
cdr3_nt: TGTGCCAGCTCACCACCTTCCAGGACTAGAGACGAGCAGTACTTC
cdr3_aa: CASSPPSRTRDEQYF

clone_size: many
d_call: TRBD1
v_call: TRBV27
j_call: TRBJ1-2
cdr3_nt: TGTGCCAGCAGTTCCCCTACCCGGCAGGGGGGGTATGGCTACACCTTC
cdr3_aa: CASSSPTRQGGYGYTF

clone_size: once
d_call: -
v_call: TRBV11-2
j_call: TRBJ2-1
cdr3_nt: TGTGCCAGCAGCTTCACGGGACGCCGGAGCTCCTACAATGAGCAGTTCTTC
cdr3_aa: CASSFTGRRSSYNEQFF

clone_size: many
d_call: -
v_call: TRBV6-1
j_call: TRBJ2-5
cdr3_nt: TGTGCCAGCAGTGAAGCCAGGCGGCGGTTTCAAGAGACCCAGTACTTC
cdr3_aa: CASSEARRRFQETQYF

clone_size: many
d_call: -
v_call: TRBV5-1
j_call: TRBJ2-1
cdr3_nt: TGCGCCAGCTCTAGCGACGGGCGCAATGAGCAGTTCTTC
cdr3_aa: CASSSDGRNEQFF

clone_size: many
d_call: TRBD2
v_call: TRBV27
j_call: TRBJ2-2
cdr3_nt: TGTGCCAGCAGTTTCCTAGCGGGAGGGGACGGGGAGCTGTTTTTT
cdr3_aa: CASSFLAGGDGELFF

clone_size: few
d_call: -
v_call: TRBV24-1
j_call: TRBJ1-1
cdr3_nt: TGTGCCACCAGTGATACTGAACGAATTGGAGGAGCTTTCTTT
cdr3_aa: CATSDTERIGGAFF

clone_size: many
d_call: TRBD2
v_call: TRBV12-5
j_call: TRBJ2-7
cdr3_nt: TGTGCTAGTGGTTTGGTACTGAGCGGGAGACTAAAAAGGCTCTACGAGCAGTACTTC
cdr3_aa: CASGLVLSGRLKRLYEQYF

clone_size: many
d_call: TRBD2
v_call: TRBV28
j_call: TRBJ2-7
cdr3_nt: TGTGCCAGCAGAGAACGGGGGGAAAGTTACGAGCAGTACTTC
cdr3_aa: CASRERGESYEQYF

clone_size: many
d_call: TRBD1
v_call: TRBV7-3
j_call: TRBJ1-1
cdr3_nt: TGTGCCAGCAGTCCGGACCCCGGGACAGGGCGGAGTTTCTTT
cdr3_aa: CASSPDPGTGRSFF

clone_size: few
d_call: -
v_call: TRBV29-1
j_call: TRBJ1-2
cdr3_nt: TGCAGCGTTGAAGAAGGGGTCCAGGGTCGGTTTGGTTATGGCTACACCTTC
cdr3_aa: CSVEEGVQGRFGYGYTF

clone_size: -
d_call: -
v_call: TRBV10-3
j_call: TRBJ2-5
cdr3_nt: TGTGCCATCAGTGAAGGTGGGGAGACCCAGTACTTC
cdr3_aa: CAISEGGETQYF

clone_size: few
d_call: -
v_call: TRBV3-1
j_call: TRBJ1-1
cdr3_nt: TGTGCCAGCAGCCAAGAAATCATTCGGACAGAGTCTCGTGGGAACACTGAAGCTTTCTTT
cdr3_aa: CASSQEIIRTESRGNTEAFF

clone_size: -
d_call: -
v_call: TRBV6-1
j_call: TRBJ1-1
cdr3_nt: TGTGCCAGCCGCGGACGGATAAACACTGAAGCTTTCTTT
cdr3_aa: CASRGRINTEAFF

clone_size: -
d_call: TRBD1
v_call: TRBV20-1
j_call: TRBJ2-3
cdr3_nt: TGCAGTGCTACGGGACAGGGGGCTTTCACAGATACGCAGTATTTT
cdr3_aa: CSATGQGAFTDTQYF

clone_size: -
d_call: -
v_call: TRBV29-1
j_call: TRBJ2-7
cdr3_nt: TGCAGCGTCAAGGGGGACGAATACGAGCAGTACTTC
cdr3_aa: CSVKGDEYEQYF

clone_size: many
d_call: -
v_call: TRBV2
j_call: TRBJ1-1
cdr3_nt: TGTGCCAGCAGTCTAATGAGAAGCATGAACACTGAAGCTTTCTTT
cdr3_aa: CASSLMRSMNTEAFF

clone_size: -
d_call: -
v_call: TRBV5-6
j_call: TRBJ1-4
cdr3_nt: TGTGCCAGCAGCTGGTGGGGAGTGGACGAAAAACTGTTTTTC
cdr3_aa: CASSWWGVDEKLFF